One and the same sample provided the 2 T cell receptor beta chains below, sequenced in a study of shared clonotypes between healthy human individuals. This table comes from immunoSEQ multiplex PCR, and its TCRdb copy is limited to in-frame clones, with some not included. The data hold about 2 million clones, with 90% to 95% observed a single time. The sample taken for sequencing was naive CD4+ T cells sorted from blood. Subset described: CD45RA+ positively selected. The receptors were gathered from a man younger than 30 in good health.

Here the CDR3 DNA reads TGTGCCAGCAGCGTAGCTGGGGTTAGCACTGAAGCTTTCTTT. It specifies CASSVAGVSTEAFF. The V gene is TRBV9, the J gene TRBJ1-1; D remains ambiguous. Trimming shortened V by 0 bases and J by 4 bases, and 10 bases separated the two germline ends. Germline values: CDR1 SGDLS, CDR2 YYNGEE. The CDR3 totals 14 residues.

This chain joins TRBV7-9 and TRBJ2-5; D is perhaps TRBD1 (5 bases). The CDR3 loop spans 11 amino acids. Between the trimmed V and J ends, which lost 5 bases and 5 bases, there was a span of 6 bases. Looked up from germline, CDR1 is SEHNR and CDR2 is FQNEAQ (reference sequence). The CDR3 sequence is CASSGAETQYF. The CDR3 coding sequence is TGTGCCAGCAGCGGGGCGGAGACCCAGTACTTC. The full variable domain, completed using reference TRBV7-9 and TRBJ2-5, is DTGVSQNPRHKITKRGQNVTFRCDPISEHNRLYWYRQTLGQGPEFLTYFQNEAQLEKSRLLSDRFSAERPKGSFSTLEIQRTEQGDSAMYLCASSGAETQYFGPGTRLLVL.